The rows below give T cell receptor beta chains drawn from one sample of a study of blood T cell repertoires in COVID-19. Sequenced by immunoSEQ multiplex PCR; TCRdb stores in-frame clones only, minus some. Among 200,000 to 250,000 clones listed, 83% were seen once. Sequencing used peripheral blood. The receptors come from a woman between 25 and 40 years old with COVID-19, enrolled during active disease. Each CDR3 is given with its conserved first and last residue. Clone sizes are given selectively: once, few, many, or a class where the clone is expanded.

NA	TRBV25-1	TRBJ2-7	CASSELGGDYEQYF
many	TRBV27	TRBJ2-3	CASTQLGTGRRDTQYF
NA	TRBV7-9	TRBJ2-3	CASSPPGGGGDTQYF
NA	TRBV28	TRBJ2-5	CASSLLAGSETQYF
NA	TRBV7-2	TRBJ2-1	CASSPRLAGYSYNEQFF
once	TRBV21-1	TRBJ1-2	CASSKEEDLPKYYGYTF
NA	TRBV6-2/TRBV6-3	TRBJ1-2	CASSGTGEYGYTF
NA	TRBV20-1	TRBJ1-1	CSASGQNTEAFF
NA	TRBV3-1/TRBV3-2	TRBJ1-5	CASSQGTGSNQPQHF
NA	TRBV29-1	TRBJ1-4	CSVKSQGGLVEKLFF
NA	TRBV19	TRBJ1-3	CASSIARISGNTIYF
NA	TRBV4-1	TRBJ1-2	CASSQGLARLSNPYGYTF
NA	TRBV7-7	TRBJ2-5	CASSQTGGEGTQYF
NA	TRBV7-9	TRBJ1-1	CASSYAPQGGTEAFF
NA	TRBV4-1	TRBJ1-1	CASSQTGTGIIAFF
once	TRBV27	TRBJ1-1	CASSLSGTLNTEAFF
few	TRBV6-2/TRBV6-3	TRBJ2-7	CASSPTALLAGVYEQYF
NA	TRBV27	TRBJ2-6	CASRVLAVSGANVLTF
NA	TRBV6-1	TRBJ2-5	CASSEGGWVGLAGGWETQYF
NA	TRBV6-5	TRBJ2-2	CASSLTSTGELFF
NA	TRBV28	TRBJ1-4	CASSPPGRGLHEKLFF
once	TRBV21-1	TRBJ2-3	CASKGQFTDTQYF
few	TRBV7-2	TRBJ2-3	CASSFRAGGVADTQYF
NA	TRBV3-1/TRBV3-2	TRBJ1-1	CASSQDGQGGKNTEAFF
NA	TRBV19	TRBJ1-3	CASSVLPGQGFSSRGNTIYF
NA	TRBV7-3	TRBJ2-3	CASSLSAAGVDTQYF
few	TRBV4-3	TRBJ2-1	CASSQVGGTSYNEQFF
NA	TRBV7-2	TRBJ1-2	CASSFNRGRDRSGYTF
NA	TRBV2	TRBJ2-6	CASDRAGANVLTF
NA	TRBV19	TRBJ2-3	CASATSGSTDTQYF
NA	TRBV6-1	TRBJ1-5	CASSEGSHSSNQPQHF
NA	TRBV3-1/TRBV3-2	TRBJ2-5	CASSQGNGRLAEETQYF
NA	TRBV5-1	TRBJ1-2	CASSLAPGDYGYTF
NA	TRBV3-1/TRBV3-2	TRBJ2-7	CASSPDGFYEQYF
NA	TRBV29-1	TRBJ1-3	CSVEGEGGAPGNTIYF
NA	TRBV19	TRBJ2-7	CASSFGGATYEQYF
NA	TRBV6-1	TRBJ1-6	CASSEGGRPLHF
NA	TRBV11-3	TRBJ2-7	CASSPGGRDEQYF
NA	TRBV2	TRBJ2-5	CASSDPPPAEETQYF
few	TRBV6-4	TRBJ1-2	CASSDDDPERDGYTF
NA	TRBV5-1	TRBJ2-1	CASSSLTSNNEQFF
NA	TRBV5-4	TRBJ1-1	CASSPQGVRDTEAFF
NA	TRBV7-2	TRBJ1-5	CASSPRAGVHQPQHF
NA	TRBV14	TRBJ2-5	CASSHPGTSVGETQYF
NA	TRBV6-5	TRBJ1-1	CASSYRLLQGNTEAFF
NA	TRBV6-1	TRBJ2-7	CASSEGRGLTYEQYF
NA	TRBV18	TRBJ2-5	CASSPDSNSPETQYF
once	TRBV6-5	TRBJ1-2	CASSSGQVGYTF
NA	TRBV7-2	TRBJ1-1	CASSSQGNTEAFF